The subject of this entry is one T cell receptor beta chain. The data originate from a study of blood T cell repertoires in COVID-19. Germline CDR1 SGHTA, CDR2 FQGNSA. This CDR3 region has 16 residues. The trim removed 2 bases at V and 2 bases at J, leaving 8 bases unmatched. The age range of participants was about 18 to 95 years, with residence in roughly 25 US areas. The data were produced by immunoSEQ multiplex PCR, yet TCRdb's version contains in-frame clones alone and is incomplete. The sample contains about 62,000 clones, 72% of which appear only once. This chain joins TRBV7-2 and TRBJ2-7, with 8 bases identical to TRBD1. This clonotype originated in an older woman who had been exposed to COVID-19. What was sequenced was PBMCs or T cells enriched from blood (not recorded which). The CDR3 region is CASSLSRTGIPYEQYF. The CDR3 DNA reads TGTGCCAGCAGCTTATCCCGGACAGGGATCCCCTACGAGCAGTACTTC.